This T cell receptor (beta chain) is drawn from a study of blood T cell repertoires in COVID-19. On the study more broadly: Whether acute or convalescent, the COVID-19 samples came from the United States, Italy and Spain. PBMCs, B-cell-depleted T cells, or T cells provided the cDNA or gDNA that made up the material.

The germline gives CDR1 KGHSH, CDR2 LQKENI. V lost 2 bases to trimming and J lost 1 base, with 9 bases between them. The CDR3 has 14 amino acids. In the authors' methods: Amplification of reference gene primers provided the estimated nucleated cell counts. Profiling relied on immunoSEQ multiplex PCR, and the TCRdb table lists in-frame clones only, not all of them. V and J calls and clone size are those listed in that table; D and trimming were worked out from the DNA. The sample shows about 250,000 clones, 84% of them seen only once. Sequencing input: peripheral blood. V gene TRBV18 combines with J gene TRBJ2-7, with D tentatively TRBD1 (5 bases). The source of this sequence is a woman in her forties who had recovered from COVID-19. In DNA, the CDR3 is TGTGCCAGCTCACCATTTGACAGTTCCTACGAGCAGTACTTC. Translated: CASSPFDSSYEQYF. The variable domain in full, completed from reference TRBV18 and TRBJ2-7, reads NAGVMQNPRHLVRRRGQEARLRCSPMKGHSHVYWYRQLPEEGLKFMVYLQKENIIDESGMPKERFSAEFPKEGPSILRIQQVVRGDSAAYFCASSPFDSSYEQYFGPGTRLTVT.